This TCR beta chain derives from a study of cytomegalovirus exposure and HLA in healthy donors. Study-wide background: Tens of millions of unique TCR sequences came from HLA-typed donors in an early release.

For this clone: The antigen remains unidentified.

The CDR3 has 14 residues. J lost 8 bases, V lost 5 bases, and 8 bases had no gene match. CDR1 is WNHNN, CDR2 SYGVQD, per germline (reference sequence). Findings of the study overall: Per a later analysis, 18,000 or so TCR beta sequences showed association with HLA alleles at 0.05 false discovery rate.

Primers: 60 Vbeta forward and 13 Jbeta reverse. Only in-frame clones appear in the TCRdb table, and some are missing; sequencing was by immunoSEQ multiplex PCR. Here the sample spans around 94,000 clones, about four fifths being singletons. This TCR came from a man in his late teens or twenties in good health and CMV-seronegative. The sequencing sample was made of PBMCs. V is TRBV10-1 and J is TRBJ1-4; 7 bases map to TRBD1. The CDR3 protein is CASSPTGEYEKLFF. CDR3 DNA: TGCGCCAGCAGTCCTACAGGGGAATACGAAAAACTGTTTTTT.